This T cell receptor beta chain is from a study of T cells in Graves' hyperthyroidism and ophthalmopathy. This clonotype was found many times. The V segment lost 9 bases and the J segment 0 bases; nucleotides outside the gene matches: 10. The CDR3 spans 15 residues. Amplification targeted TCR beta CDR3 regions from RNA transcripts. First-round RT-PCR of the TCR CDR3 relied on the HTBI primer set. TCRdb fed the multiplex PCR reads into MiXCR, producing one record per CDR3 protein. The sample lists a few hundred thousand distinct CDR3 sequences; 15% to 19% were seen once. The PBMCs were taken from approximately 9 ml of fresh peripheral blood.

Sequenced: blood. The chain has TRBV12-3 or TRBV12-4 and TRBJ1-1, with 7 bases fitting TRBD1. The sequence came from a woman in her thirties with Graves' hyperthyroidism. The CDR3 bases are TGTGCCAGTAGCAGGGGGGTCGATATGAACACTGAAGCTTTCTTT. This encodes CASSRGVDMNTEAFF.